Following are 14 T cell receptor beta chains from one sample sequenced in a study of identifying expanded T cells in peripheral blood. The method was immunoSEQ multiplex PCR; TCRdb's version includes in-frame clones alone and lacks a portion of them. The repertoire holds about 63,000 clones, with around 81% as singletons. The specimen was blood. The receptors come from a person aged 18 to 75 in good health.

This clone has only one observation. The chain employs TRBV19 and TRBJ2-1; D is unclear. The CDR3 spans 13 residues. Trimming stripped 7 bases from V and 8 bases from J, with 15 bases between. Germline CDR1 LNHDA, CDR2 SQIVND (reference sequence). The CDR3 sequence: CASKVKGSDEQFF. The CDR3 DNA sequence: TGTGCCAGTAAGGTAAAAGGCAGCGATGAGCAGTTCTTC.

The chain links TRBV6-6 to TRBJ1-2, with no clear D. Germline CDR1 is MNHNY and CDR2 is SVGAGI (reference sequence). The CDR3 loop spans 12 amino acids. Trimming stripped 6 bases from V and 5 bases from J, with 10 bases between. The CDR3 bases are TGTGCCAGCAGACCCGGCAGGTATGGCTACACCTTC. Translation: CASRPGRYGYTF.

The chain carries TRBV2 and TRBJ2-3, with 8 bases identical to TRBD2. The V gene's germline CDR1 is SNHLY and CDR2 FYNNEI. The CDR3 runs 13 residues. With 11 bases clipped from V and 0 bases from J, the junction kept 4 bases outside the gene matches. CDR3 DNA sequence: TGTGCCCCCCGGGGGGGGAGCACAGATACGCAGTATTTT. Amino acid sequence: CAPRGGSTDTQYF.

In DNA form, the CDR3 reads TGTGCCAGCAGTGAAAAGTTAGCGGGGGGGCTTTCAATGGAGACCCAGTACTTC. Translation gives CASSEKLAGGLSMETQYF. The V call is TRBV2, the J call TRBJ2-5; 11 bases line up with TRBD2. V lost 2 bases, J lost 5 bases, and 13 bases stayed unmatched. Germline V CDR1 and CDR2: SNHLY, FYNNEI. The CDR3 has 18 amino acids.

This chain connects TRBV28 to TRBJ2-5, with D possibly matching TRBD1 (6 bases). Germline-derived CDR1 and CDR2 are MDHEN and SYDVKM. The CDR3 contains 15 residues. Deletions cut 6 bases from V and 2 bases from J, with 16 bases between. In DNA form, the CDR3 reads TGTGCCAGCAGCCGCACGGACAGACGACAAGAGACCCAGTACTTC. Translating it yields CASSRTDRRQETQYF.

The table lists this clone with a few counts. The chain carries TRBV4-1 and TRBJ1-5; D gene ambiguous. The V end lost 3 bases, the J end lost 6 bases, and 12 bases lay between the germline ends. The CDR3 is made up of 14 amino acids. Germline CDR1 is MGHRA and CDR2 is YSYEKL. Here the CDR3 DNA reads TGCGCCAGCAGCCAGGATGGGGAGCGTCAGCCCCAGCATTTT. Protein product: CASSQDGERQPQHF.

The chain is built from TRBV28 and TRBJ2-1; 9 bases match TRBD1. J lost 5 bases, V lost 6 bases, and 11 bases had no gene match. The CDR3 runs to 16 residues. Germline values: CDR1 MDHEN, CDR2 SYDVKM. The chain's CDR3 is CASSTPGQGNHNEQFF. CDR3 nucleotides: TGTGCCAGCAGCACACCAGGACAGGGGAACCACAATGAGCAGTTCTTC. Full variable domain (outside the CDR3, taken from reference TRBV28 and TRBJ2-1): DVKVTQSSRYLVKRTGEKVFLECVQDMDHENMFWYRQDPGLGLRLIYFSYDVKMKEKGDIPEGYSVSREKKERFSLILESASTNQTSMYLCASSTPGQGNHNEQFFGPGTRLTVL.

This rearrangement joins TRBV6-6 to TRBJ1-5; D may be TRBD1 (5 bases). Per the germline V gene, CDR1 is MNHNY and CDR2 is SVGAGI (reference sequence). With 2 bases removed from V and 4 bases from J, the gap between germline ends came to 15 bases. The CDR3 consists of 16 residues. The CDR3 coding sequence is TGTGCCAGCAGTTACGGCTCCGGGGGGGGGAATCAGCCCCAGCATTTT. Its translation is CASSYGSGGGNQPQHF.

V is TRBV7-2 and J is TRBJ2-1; D possibly corresponds to TRBD2 (5 bases). V dropped 6 bases and J dropped 10 bases, with 16 bases sitting between them. Germline CDR1 reads SGHTA; CDR2 reads FQGNSA. The length of the CDR3 is 13 residues. This chain's CDR3 is CASRRQGGFEQFF. CDR3 nucleotide sequence: TGTGCCAGCAGACGACAAGGAGGATTCGAGCAGTTCTTC.

This chain connects TRBV2 to TRBJ2-1, with 11 bases identical to TRBD2. The CDR3 sequence is 16 residues long. Losses at the gene ends were 8 bases for V and 7 bases for J; bases not matched to a gene: 13. The germline V gene encodes CDR1 SNHLY and CDR2 FYNNEI. Here the CDR3 reads CASRGSSASGRNEQFF. As DNA, the CDR3 is TGTGCCAGCCGTGGGTCCTCTGCTAGCGGGAGGAATGAGCAGTTCTTC.

The chain employs TRBV28 and TRBJ1-1; D is unresolved. Between the trimmed V and J ends, which lost 2 bases and 0 bases, there was a span of 16 bases. This CDR3 is 17 amino acids long. Germline CDR1 is MDHEN and CDR2 is SYDVKM. The DNA of the CDR3 is TGTGCCAGCAGTTTACCCCCGGACCACATCCTGAACACTGAAGCTTTCTTT. Translated, it gives CASSLPPDHILNTEAFF. Complete variable domain (other parts from reference TRBV28 and TRBJ1-1): DVKVTQSSRYLVKRTGEKVFLECVQDMDHENMFWYRQDPGLGLRLIYFSYDVKMKEKGDIPEGYSVSREKKERFSLILESASTNQTSMYLCASSLPPDHILNTEAFFGQGTRLTVV.

V is TRBV13 and J is TRBJ2-1; 7 bases line up with TRBD2. Germline V lookup: CDR1 PRHDT, CDR2 FYEKMQ (reference sequence). This CDR3 has 15 amino acids. Trimming took 6 bases from V and 6 from J; bases not matched to a gene: 11. The CDR3 here is CASSLGEGPFNEQFF. Here the CDR3 DNA reads TGTGCCAGCAGTCTGGGGGAGGGCCCCTTCAATGAGCAGTTCTTC.

This sequence joins TRBV29-1 and TRBJ1-1; D ambiguous. The germline V gene encodes CDR1 SQVTM and CDR2 ANQGSEA. The CDR3 consists of 12 residues. Trimming left V 6 bases short and J 6 bases short, with 14 bases between. CDR3 coding DNA: TGCAGCGTGGCCGGGGTAGGCGCTGAAGCTTTCTTT. Translation gives CSVAGVGAEAFF.

The J gene is TRBJ1-4, the V gene TRBV6-1; no clear D gene. V lost 3 bases and J lost 8, with 7 bases in between. This CDR3 has 12 amino acids. The germline V gene encodes CDR1 MNHNS and CDR2 SASEGT. In DNA, the CDR3 is TGTGCCAGCAGTGAGGTCTGGGAAAAACTGTTTTTT. Residues: CASSEVWEKLFF.